Reported below is one TCR beta chain. The Seattle site enrolled patients during active infection and followed them longitudinally. Trimming removed 5 bases from V and 3 bases from J, with 10 bases in between. The germline V gene encodes CDR1 SEHNR and CDR2 FQNEAQ (reference sequence). The length of the CDR3 is 13 residues. These data originate in a study of blood T cell repertoires in COVID-19. Study background: Acute-phase and convalescent COVID-19 samples originated in the United States, Italy and Spain. From T cells, B-cell-depleted T cells, or PBMCs came the material, which was cDNA or gDNA.

In the study's own analysis: Counts of nucleated cells, estimated from reference gene primer amplification, were obtained. Measured with immunoSEQ multiplex PCR; TCRdb has only the in-frame clones, and not every one. V and J calls and clone size are those listed in that table; D and trimming were worked out from the DNA. This table holds approximately 140,000 clones, over 80% found once. The sequence was obtained from a man aged 25-45 years with COVID-19, enrolled during active disease. This chain uses TRBV7-9 with TRBJ1-2, with D possibly matching TRBD1 (6 bases). Sequencing used peripheral blood. The CDR3 sequence is CASSAQGYYGYTF. The CDR3 coding sequence is TGTGCCAGCAGCGCACAGGGTTACTATGGCTACACCTTC.